The 20 T cell receptor beta chains listed next were all sequenced from one sample in a study of shared clonotypes between healthy human individuals. Sequencing used immunoSEQ multiplex PCR; TCRdb keeps in-frame clones, though not all of them. The sample lists some 1,900,000 clones; just under 95% were seen once. Naive CD8 cells, CD45RO-negative and positively selected for CCR7, excluded terminally differentiated effector memory CD45RA+ cells. Sequenced input: naive CD8+ T cells sorted from blood. These receptors came from a man aged 18 to 35 in good health.

This chain uses TRBV9 with TRBJ2-7; 12 bases are shared with TRBD2. J was trimmed by 0 bases and V by 5 bases; bases with no gene match: 9. This CDR3 region has 17 residues. Looked up from germline, CDR1 is SGDLS and CDR2 is YYNGEE. The chain's CDR3 is CASSPLAGGRSSYEQYF. The CDR3 DNA reads TGTGCCAGCAGTCCTCTAGCGGGGGGGAGGAGCTCCTACGAGCAGTACTTC. The variable domain in full, with the rest retrieved from reference TRBV9 and TRBJ2-7, is DSGVTQTPKHLITATGQRVTLRCSPRSGDLSVYWYQQSLDQGLQFLIQYYNGEERAKGNILERFSAQQFPDLHSELNLSSLELGDSALYFCASSPLAGGRSSYEQYFGPGTRLTVT.

This chain uses TRBV19 with TRBJ2-5; D is possibly TRBD2 (6 bases). CDR3 length: 15 residues. V lost 5 bases, J lost 5 bases, and 18 bases lay in between. Germline V gene sequence: CDR1 LNHDA, CDR2 SQIVND (reference sequence). CDR3 sequence (DNA): TGTGCCAGTAGTTTAACCGGGACTTTCGGGGAGACCCAGTACTTC. Protein: CASSLTGTFGETQYF.

This sequence joins TRBV5-6 and TRBJ2-7; weak D call: TRBD1 (5 bases). V was shortened by 0 bases and J by 4 bases, with 8 bases between the two germline ends. The CDR3 is 13 residues long. CDR1 SGHDT and CDR2 YYEEEE come from the germline V gene. The CDR3 loop reads CASSLAGWYEQYF. As DNA, the CDR3 is TGTGCCAGCAGCTTGGCAGGGTGGTACGAGCAGTACTTC.

This chain links TRBV10-1 with TRBJ2-7; no clear D. Per germline, CDR1 WNHNN and CDR2 SYGVQD (reference sequence). V was clipped by 6 bases and J by 5 bases, with 14 bases between them. This CDR3 has 13 amino acids. The CDR3 protein is CASSGGLEHEQYF. The CDR3 bases are TGCGCCAGCAGCGGTGGCCTCGAACACGAGCAGTACTTC.

This chain links TRBV5-1 with TRBJ2-7; D perhaps matches TRBD1 (6 bases). The CDR3 has 15 residues. The V end was cut by 4 bases, the J end by 5 bases, with 19 bases between. Germline V gives CDR1 SGHRS, CDR2 YFSETQ. CDR3 DNA: TGCGCCAGCAGCGACCCAGGGGAAGAACGGGACGAGCAGTACTTC. Protein sequence: CASSDPGEERDEQYF. The full variable domain, completed using reference TRBV5-1 and TRBJ2-7, is KAGVTQTPRYLIKTRGQQVTLSCSPISGHRSVSWYQQTPGQGLQFLFEYFSETQRNKGNFPGRFSGRQFSNSRSEMNVSTLELGDSALYLCASSDPGEERDEQYFGPGTRLTVT.

A word on this clone: Within the sample, other DNA sequences also encode this same CDR3. V and J are TRBV7-3 and TRBJ2-6; TRBD1 matches 9 bases. This CDR3 has 17 amino acids. The germline CDR1 and CDR2 sequences are SGHTA and FQGTGA. Trimming cost V 5 bases and J 0 bases; bases outside gene matches: 5. The CDR3, as DNA: TGTGCCAGCAGCCCTGGGACAGGGAGCTCTGGGGCCAACGTCCTGACTTTC. It is translated as CASSPGTGSSGANVLTF.

The chain links TRBV9 to TRBJ2-7; 11 nucleotides line up with TRBD2. Germline V lookup: CDR1 SGDLS, CDR2 YYNGEE. V shed 0 bases, J shed 7 bases, and the junction held 6 bases outside the gene matches. CDR3 length: 15 amino acids. CDR3 nucleotide sequence: TGTGCCAGCAGCGTAGGACTAGCGGGAATCGGGGAGCAGTACTTC. Translation gives CASSVGLAGIGEQYF. Based on the CDR3 plus reference TRBV9 and TRBJ2-7, the full variable domain is DSGVTQTPKHLITATGQRVTLRCSPRSGDLSVYWYQQSLDQGLQFLIQYYNGEERAKGNILERFSAQQFPDLHSELNLSSLELGDSALYFCASSVGLAGIGEQYFGPGTRLTVT.

Details on this clone: The same CDR3 also results from other DNA sequences found in this sample. The chain employs TRBV7-9 and TRBJ1-1; 8 bases fit TRBD1. Unmatched junction bases numbered 6, after V lost 5 bases and J lost 4 bases. The CDR3 sequence is 14 residues long. The germline V gene has CDR1 SEHNR and CDR2 FQNEAQ (reference sequence). The CDR3 region has the DNA TGTGCCAGCAGCGGACAGGGTGGGGGCACTGAAGCTTTCTTT. This gives the protein CASSGQGGGTEAFF. The full variable domain, rest sourced from reference TRBV7-9 and TRBJ1-1, is DTGVSQNPRHKITKRGQNVTFRCDPISEHNRLYWYRQTLGQGPEFLTYFQNEAQLEKSRLLSDRFSAERPKGSFSTLEIQRTEQGDSAMYLCASSGQGGGTEAFFGQGTRLTVV.

For the CDR3, the DNA is TGTGCCAGCAGTTTATCTACCTTCAATGAGCAGTTCTTC. This gives the protein CASSLSTFNEQFF. The chain employs TRBV27 and TRBJ2-1; no clear D. The CDR3 is 13 amino acids. CDR1 is MNHEY, CDR2 SMNVEV, per germline (reference sequence). The germline V and J ends were trimmed by 0 bases and 6 bases, with 6 bases remaining between them.

The chain links TRBV5-1 to TRBJ2-7; possible D gene TRBD2, 7 bases. V lost 4 bases to trimming and J lost 0 bases, with 17 bases between them. Germline CDR1 reads SGHRS; CDR2 reads YFSETQ. The CDR3 covers 16 residues. In DNA, the CDR3 is TGCGCCAGCAGCCCTGGCAGGGGAGGGTTCTCCTACGAGCAGTACTTC. Translated, it gives CASSPGRGGFSYEQYF. Combining the CDR3 with reference TRBV5-1 and TRBJ2-7 gives the whole variable domain KAGVTQTPRYLIKTRGQQVTLSCSPISGHRSVSWYQQTPGQGLQFLFEYFSETQRNKGNFPGRFSGRQFSNSRSEMNVSTLELGDSALYLCASSPGRGGFSYEQYFGPGTRLTVT.

This clone was seen only once. The CDR3 nucleotides read TGTGCCAGCAGCCAAGAGGGGGGGCTTTTTACAGATATGAGGACTGAAGCTTTCTTT. Translation gives CASSQEGGLFTDMRTEAFF. The chain employs TRBV4-2 and TRBJ1-1, with D perhaps TRBD1 (6 bases). Germline loops: CDR1 LGHNA, CDR2 YNFKEQ. The CDR3 loop spans 19 amino acids. Trimming stripped 0 bases from V and 5 bases from J, with 25 bases between.

J is TRBJ2-7 and V is TRBV13, with a possible D match to TRBD2 (5 bases). The CDR3 contains 12 residues. The germline V gene has CDR1 PRHDT and CDR2 FYEKMQ (reference sequence). V lost 5 bases to trimming and J lost 3 bases, with 8 bases between them. CDR3 sequence (DNA): TGTGCCAGCAGCCAACTAGGCTACGAGCAGTACTTC. Its translation: CASSQLGYEQYF. The complete variable domain, with remaining parts taken from reference TRBV13 and TRBJ2-7, reads AAGVIQSPRHLIKEKRETATLKCYPIPRHDTVYWYQQGPGQDPQFLISFYEKMQSDKGSIPDRFSAQQFSDYHSELNMSSLELGDSALYFCASSQLGYEQYFGPGTRLTVT.

This clone came up a few times. The chain recombines TRBV29-1 with TRBJ1-1; D not resolved. CDR1 and CDR2 from the germline V gene are SQVTM and ANQGSEA. Trimming removed 7 bases from V and 5 bases from J, with 11 bases in between. The CDR3 extends over 11 amino acids. The CDR3 region is CSAGWGTEAFF. CDR3 bases: TGCAGCGCCGGATGGGGTACTGAAGCTTTCTTT.

J is TRBJ2-2 and V is TRBV5-1; 8 bases map to TRBD2. Germline CDR1 is SGHRS and CDR2 is YFSETQ. The CDR3 runs 15 residues. Unmatched junction bases numbered 8, after V lost 4 bases and J lost 6 bases. The DNA for the CDR3 is TGCGCCAGCAGCCTCGGGACTAGTGTAGCCGGGGAGCTGTTTTTT. Translation gives CASSLGTSVAGELFF.

CDR3 in amino acids: CASRAGMYSEQYF. In DNA, the CDR3 is TGTGCCAGCAGGGCAGGGATGTATAGCGAGCAGTACTTC. V gene TRBV6-5 combines with J gene TRBJ2-7; a possible D gene is TRBD1 (5 bases). V was cut by 6 bases and J by 6 bases, with 15 bases left in between. Germline CDR1 MNHEY, CDR2 SVGAGI. CDR3 size: 13 residues.

V and J are TRBV9 and TRBJ2-5, with a tentative D call TRBD2 (6 bases). Germline V gene sequence: CDR1 SGDLS, CDR2 YYNGEE. The germline V and J ends were trimmed by 0 bases and 5 bases, with 11 bases remaining between them. This CDR3 comprises 14 residues. The DNA of the CDR3 is TGTGCCAGCAGCGTAGAGTCTAGCGCGGAGACCCAGTACTTC. It translates to CASSVESSAETQYF.

This clone has a single count. The chain uses TRBV7-9 and TRBJ2-1, with D perhaps matching TRBD1 (5 bases). This CDR3 comprises 17 residues. Trimming cost V 5 bases and J 0 bases, with 17 bases left between them. CDR1 is SEHNR and CDR2 is FQNEAQ in the germline V gene (reference sequence). CDR3 sequence: CASSLPQGLPSYNEQFF. In nucleotides, the CDR3 is TGTGCCAGCAGCCTCCCTCAGGGCCTACCCTCCTACAATGAGCAGTTCTTC.

V usage is TRBV13 and J usage is TRBJ2-7, with TRBD2 identical over 9 bases. The V gene's germline CDR1 is PRHDT and CDR2 FYEKMQ (reference sequence). This CDR3 is 17 amino acids long. The V gene end was trimmed by 2 bases and the J gene end by 0 bases; junction bases not matched to a gene: 8. In DNA, the CDR3 is TGTGCCAGCAGCTTAAGTGCTAGCGGGATTGGCTCCTACGAGCAGTACTTC. This encodes CASSLSASGIGSYEQYF.

The chain employs TRBV30 and TRBJ1-2, with TRBD1 as a possible D gene (5 bases). V dropped 1 base and J dropped 1 base, with 13 bases sitting between them. Looked up from germline, CDR1 is GTSNPN and CDR2 is SVGIG (reference sequence). CDR3 length: 15 residues. The DNA of the CDR3 is TGTGCCTGGAGTGGGGTTTCGGGGGTTAACTATGGCTACACCTTC. Translation: CAWSGVSGVNYGYTF.

The chain links TRBV27 to TRBJ2-7; TRBD1 matches 9 bases. There are 15 residues in the CDR3. Germline CDR1 and CDR2: MNHEY and SMNVEV (reference sequence). V lost 7 bases and J lost 5; bases outside the gene matches: 12. As DNA, the CDR3 is TGTGCCAGCATCGTTTCGGGACAGGGTTTTCACGAGCAGTACTTC. The encoded protein is CASIVSGQGFHEQYF.